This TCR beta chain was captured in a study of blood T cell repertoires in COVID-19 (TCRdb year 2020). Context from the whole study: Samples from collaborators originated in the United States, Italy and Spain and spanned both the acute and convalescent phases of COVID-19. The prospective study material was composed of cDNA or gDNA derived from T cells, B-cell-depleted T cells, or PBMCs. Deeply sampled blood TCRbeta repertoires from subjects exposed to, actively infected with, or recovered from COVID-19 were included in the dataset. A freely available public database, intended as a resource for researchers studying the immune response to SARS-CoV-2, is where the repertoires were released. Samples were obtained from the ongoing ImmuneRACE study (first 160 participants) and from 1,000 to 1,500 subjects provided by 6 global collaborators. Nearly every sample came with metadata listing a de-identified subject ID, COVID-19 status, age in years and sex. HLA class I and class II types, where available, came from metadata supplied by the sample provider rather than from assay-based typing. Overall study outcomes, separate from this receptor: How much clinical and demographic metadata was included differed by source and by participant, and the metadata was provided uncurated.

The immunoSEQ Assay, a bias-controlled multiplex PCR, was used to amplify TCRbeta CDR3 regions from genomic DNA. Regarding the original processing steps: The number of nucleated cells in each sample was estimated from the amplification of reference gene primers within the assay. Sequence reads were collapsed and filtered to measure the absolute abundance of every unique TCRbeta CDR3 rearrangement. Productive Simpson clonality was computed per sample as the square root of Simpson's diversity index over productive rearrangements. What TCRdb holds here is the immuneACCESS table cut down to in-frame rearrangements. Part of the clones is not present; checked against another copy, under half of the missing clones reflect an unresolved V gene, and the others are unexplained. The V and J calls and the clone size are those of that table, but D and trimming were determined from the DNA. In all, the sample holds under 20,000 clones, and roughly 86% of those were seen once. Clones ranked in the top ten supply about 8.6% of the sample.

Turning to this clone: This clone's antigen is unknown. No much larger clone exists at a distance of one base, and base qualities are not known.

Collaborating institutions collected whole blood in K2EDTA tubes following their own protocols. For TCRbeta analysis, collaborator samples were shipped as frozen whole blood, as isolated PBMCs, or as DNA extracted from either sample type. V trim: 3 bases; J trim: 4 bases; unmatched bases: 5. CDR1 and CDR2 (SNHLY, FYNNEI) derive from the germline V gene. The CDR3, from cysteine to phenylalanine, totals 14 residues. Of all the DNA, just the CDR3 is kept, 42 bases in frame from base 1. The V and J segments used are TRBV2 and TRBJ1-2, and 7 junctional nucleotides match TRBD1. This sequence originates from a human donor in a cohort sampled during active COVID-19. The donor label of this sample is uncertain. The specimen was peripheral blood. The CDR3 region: CASSEQDRSYGYTF. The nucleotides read TGTGCCAGCAGTGAGCAGGACAGGAGCTATGGCTACACCTTC.